Listed here are 21 T cell receptor beta chains from one sample, sequenced in a study of blood T cells in healthy people across ages. A J-beta primer mix and a sample-barcoded 5' primer were used in a second PCR of roughly 6 to 11 cycles. Each CDR3 protein is one row after TCRdb ran MiXCR on the 5' RACE reads. The sample yields 1.5 million to 2 million distinct CDR3 sequences, 28% seen once. Sequenced: blood. These receptors all stem from a young woman in good health.

DNA of the CDR3: TGTGCCAGCAGCTCGACCGGGACTAGCCGCACCGGGGAGCTGTTTTTT. Translated, it gives CASSSTGTSRTGELFF. The chain joins TRBV7-3 to TRBJ2-2, with 9 bases aligning to TRBD2. The V and J ends lost 4 bases and 4 bases, in that order; junction bases with no gene match: 7. The CDR3 spans 16 residues. The V gene's germline CDR1 is SGHTA and CDR2 FQGTGA.

This clonotype was seen a handful of times. The V call is TRBV3-1, the J call TRBJ1-2; D gene uncertain. V dropped 2 bases and J dropped 5 bases, with 15 bases sitting between them. Per germline, CDR1 LGHDT and CDR2 YNNKEL (reference sequence). The CDR3 consists of 15 residues. CDR3 DNA sequence: TGTGCCAGCAGCCAAAGGGTCGGGATCACATATGGCTACACCTTC. This gives the protein CASSQRVGITYGYTF.

This clonotype occurred a few times. The genes are TRBV10-3 and TRBJ2-3; 10 bases align to TRBD1. This CDR3 contains 13 residues. V was clipped by 4 bases and J by 6 bases; unmatched bases: 1. Per germline, CDR1 ENHRY and CDR2 SYGVKD. The CDR3 nucleotides are TGTGCCATCAGTGTGGGACAGGGGGATACGCAGTATTTT. Encoded protein: CAISVGQGDTQYF.

V is TRBV5-4 and J is TRBJ2-3, with 12 positions matching TRBD2. Trimming at V came to 4 bases and at J to 5 bases, leaving 14 bases not matched to a gene. Germline V gene lookup returns CDR1 SGHNT and CDR2 YYREEE (reference sequence). The CDR3 length is 18 residues. The CDR3 sequence: CASSPIGLAGQSVDTQYF. The CDR3 region has the DNA TGTGCCAGCAGCCCAATTGGACTAGCGGGGCAGAGTGTAGATACGCAGTATTTT.

Concerning this clonotype: This may arise from a read error, as a much more abundant clone is one base away. The chain uses TRBV20-1 and TRBJ2-7, with 16 bases matching TRBD2. The CDR3 sequence is 16 residues long. Germline V gene sequence: CDR1 DFQATT, CDR2 SNEGSKA (reference sequence). J lost 7 bases, V lost 0 bases, and 6 bases had no gene match. The CDR3 DNA reads as TGCAGTGCTAGAGATGGGACTAGCGGGGGGGCTTATGAGCAGTACTTC. Translating it yields CSARDGTSGGAYEQYF.

V gene TRBV7-9 combines with J gene TRBJ1-5, with a tentative D call TRBD1 (5 bases). Between the trimmed V and J ends, which lost 5 bases and 6 bases, there was a span of 11 bases. The CDR3 runs 13 residues. The germline V gene encodes CDR1 SEHNR and CDR2 FQNEAQ (reference sequence). The CDR3 loop is CASSAGTFQPQHF. In nucleotides, the CDR3 is TGTGCCAGCAGCGCCGGGACGTTTCAGCCCCAGCATTTT.

V gene TRBV12-3 or TRBV12-4 combines with J gene TRBJ2-2, with D hard to call. The ends were cut back, 3 bases at V and 2 bases at J, with 10 bases in the middle. This CDR3 is built from 15 residues. CDR3 residues: CASSLYDLNTGELFF. The CDR3 DNA reads TGTGCCAGCAGTTTGTATGACCTTAACACCGGGGAGCTGTTTTTT.

This chain uses TRBV9 with TRBJ2-2; D not resolved. V lost 0 bases to trimming and J lost 0 bases, with 9 bases between them. Germline values: CDR1 SGDLS, CDR2 YYNGEE. The CDR3 sequence is 16 residues long. For the CDR3, the DNA is TGTGCCAGCAGCGTAGAACGCAGTGCGAACACCGGGGAGCTGTTTTTT. Residues: CASSVERSANTGELFF.

This clonotype was counted ten times or more. The genes are TRBV20-1 and TRBJ2-3, with TRBD2 matching over 8 bases. Germline CDR1 DFQATT, CDR2 SNEGSKA (reference sequence). The CDR3 is 15 residues long. J gave up 5 bases and V 5 bases, and 12 bases lay outside the gene matches. The CDR3 DNA sequence: TGCAGTGCTCCTTGGACTAGCCGGGGGGAAGATACGCAGTATTTT. Its translation: CSAPWTSRGEDTQYF.

J is TRBJ1-4 and V is TRBV9, with D unresolved. This CDR3 spans 14 amino acids. V was clipped by 5 bases and J by 5 bases, with 13 bases between them. In germline, CDR1 is SGDLS, CDR2 YYNGEE. In DNA form, the CDR3 reads TGTGCCAGCAGTCAGACACCGAAGAATGAAAAACTGTTTTTT. Encoded protein: CASSQTPKNEKLFF.

The V and J genes are TRBV6-5 and TRBJ2-3; 8 nucleotides agree with TRBD2. Unmatched junction bases numbered 3, after V lost 8 bases and J lost 2 bases. CDR1 MNHEY and CDR2 SVGAGI come from the germline V gene. This CDR3 comprises 13 residues. CDR3 residues: CASVGGVTDTQYF. As DNA, the CDR3 is TGTGCCAGCGTCGGGGGGGTCACAGATACGCAGTATTTT.

The sample holds many counts of this clonotype. The chain combines TRBV11-1 with TRBJ2-7; D remains ambiguous. The V end lost 5 bases, the J end lost 0 bases, and 14 bases lay between the germline ends. The CDR3 runs to 15 residues. Germline CDR1 is SGHAT and CDR2 is FQDESV (reference sequence). CDR3 nucleotide sequence: TGTGCCAGCAGCGCGTGGGGAATGAGCTCCTACGAGCAGTACTTC. As protein: CASSAWGMSSYEQYF. The entire variable domain, with the rest obtained from reference TRBV11-1 and TRBJ2-7, is as follows: EAEVAQSPRYKITEKSQAVAFWCDPISGHATLYWYRQILGQGPELLVQFQDESVVDDSQLPKDRFSAERLKGVDSTLKIQPAELGDSAMYLCASSAWGMSSYEQYFGPGTRLTVT.

This chain links TRBV6-6 with TRBJ1-1; D unclear. Germline assignment: CDR1 MNHNY and CDR2 SVGAGI (reference sequence). This CDR3 is 14 amino acids long. Trimming stripped 3 bases from V and 4 bases from J, with 12 bases between. The CDR3 is CASSYLGASTEAFF. CDR3 sequence (DNA): TGTGCCAGCAGTTATCTGGGTGCGAGCACTGAAGCTTTCTTT.

V usage is TRBV7-2 and J usage is TRBJ2-1, with 8 nucleotides matching TRBD2. The CDR3 loop spans 15 amino acids. Germline V lookup: CDR1 SGHTA, CDR2 FQGNSA. V lost 1 base, J lost 9 bases, and 8 bases stayed unmatched. CDR3 coding DNA: TGTGCCAGCAGCTTAGGTCCTAGCGGGTTGGCTGAGCAGTTCTTC. Protein product: CASSLGPSGLAEQFF. Full variable domain (remainder filled in from reference TRBV7-2 and TRBJ2-1): GAGVSQSPSNKVTEKGKDVELRCDPISGHTALYWYRQSLGQGLEFLIYFQGNSAPDKSGLPSDRFSAERTGGSVSTLTIQRTQQEDSAVYLCASSLGPSGLAEQFFGPGTRLTVL.

The chain is built from TRBV3-1 and TRBJ2-1, with D tentatively TRBD2 (5 bases). Between the trimmed V and J ends, which lost 4 bases and 11 bases, there was a span of 18 bases. The CDR3 contains 14 residues. The germline CDR1 and CDR2 sequences are LGHDT and YNNKEL (reference sequence). The CDR3 reads CASSRGADAGKQFF. In DNA form, the CDR3 reads TGTGCCAGCAGCCGGGGAGCTGACGCTGGAAAGCAGTTCTTC.

As concerns this clonotype: A junction boundary mismatches the germline segment, possibly from a read error. The V call is TRBV11-2, the J call TRBJ1-4, with no clear D. CDR1 SGHAT and CDR2 FQNNGV come from the germline V gene. CDR3 length: 13 residues. CDR3 DNA sequence: TGTGCCAGCAGCACCGGCCTAAATGAAAAGCTGTTTTTT. Its protein is CASSTGLNEKLFF.

This clonotype was counted only a few times. The rearrangement uses TRBV18 and TRBJ2-5; 9 bases fit TRBD1. The J call may be in error: the DNA end matches TRBJ2-7 better. Germline V gene data show CDR1 as KGHSH and CDR2 as LQKENI. The CDR3 runs 15 residues. The CDR3: CASSLREGQGSEQYF. The CDR3 DNA reads TGTGCCAGCTCGCTCAGAGAGGGACAGGGTAGCGAGCAGTACTTC.

This chain joins TRBV7-9 and TRBJ2-3; D gene ambiguous. The CDR3 is 14 residues long. Germline V gene lookup returns CDR1 SEHNR and CDR2 FQNEAQ (reference sequence). V lost 5 bases, J lost 3 bases, and 12 bases lay in between. The CDR3 nucleotides are TGTGCCAGCAGCCCTCGGACCGAAACAGATACGCAGTATTTT. It yields the protein CASSPRTETDTQYF.

This chain's CDR3 is CASSPYSRETDTQYF. In nucleotides, the CDR3 is TGTGCCAGCAGCCCGTACTCCAGGGAGACAGATACGCAGTATTTT. The chain carries TRBV7-8 and TRBJ2-3; D possibly uses TRBD1 or TRBD2 (5 bases each). Germline values: CDR1 SGHVS, CDR2 FQNEAQ. V was clipped by 5 bases and J by 3 bases, with 15 bases between them. The CDR3 extends over 15 amino acids.

As regards this clonotype: At one boundary the junction diverges from the germline segment, which might be a read error. The DNA of the CDR3 is TGTGCCTGCAGCCAAGATCAGTGGCTAGCGGGGACTCTCACAGATACGCAGTATTTT. Protein: CACSQDQWLAGTLTDTQYF. The chain uses TRBV3-1 and TRBJ2-3; 9 bases line up with TRBD2. In germline, CDR1 is LGHDT, CDR2 YNNKEL (reference sequence). The CDR3 totals 19 residues.

This clonotype has only a few counts. J is TRBJ2-7 and V is TRBV20-1; TRBD2 might be the D (7 bases). The germline V and J ends were trimmed by 6 bases and 4 bases, with 19 bases remaining between them. The CDR3 covers 14 residues. Germline CDR1 is DFQATT and CDR2 is SNEGSKA (reference sequence). The CDR3, as DNA: TGCAGTGCCCCCTCCAGGGGAGGGGGATACGAGCAGTACTTC. Protein product: CSAPSRGGGYEQYF.